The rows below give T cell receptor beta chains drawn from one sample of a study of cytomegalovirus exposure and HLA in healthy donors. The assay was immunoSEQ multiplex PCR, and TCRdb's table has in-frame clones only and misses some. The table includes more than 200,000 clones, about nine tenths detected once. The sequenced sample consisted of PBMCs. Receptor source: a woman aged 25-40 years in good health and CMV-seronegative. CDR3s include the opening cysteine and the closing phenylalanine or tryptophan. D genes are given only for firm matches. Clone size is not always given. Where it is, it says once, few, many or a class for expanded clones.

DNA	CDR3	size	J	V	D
TGTGCCAGCAGCAGACAGACGAATTACGAGCAGTACTTC	CASSRQTNYEQYF	.	TRBJ2-7	TRBV7-9	.
TGTGCCAGCAGCGGACTAGCGGGTGGGGGGAGCTCCTACGAGCAGTACTTC	CASSGLAGGGSSYEQYF	.	TRBJ2-7	TRBV28	TRBD2
TGTGCCAGCAGCGTAGCAGCGGCCACCTACGAGCAGTACTTC	CASSVAAATYEQYF	.	TRBJ2-7	TRBV9	.
TGCGCCAGCACGAGTAGGGGACCGGATACGCAGTATTTT	CASTSRGPDTQYF	.	TRBJ2-3	TRBV5-1	.
TGCGCCAGCAGCCAAGATAGGTGGACTAGCGGGAGCATTCGGCAGTTCTTC	CASSQDRWTSGSIRQFF	.	TRBJ2-1	TRBV4-3	TRBD2
TGTGCCAGCAGGCCCCAAAGCGGGGGACTGGATACGCAGTATTTT	CASRPQSGGLDTQYF	once	TRBJ2-3	TRBV2	TRBD2
TGTGCCAGCAGCCAGCACGGCGGTAGGGTTTACGAGCAGTACTTC	CASSQHGGRVYEQYF	.	TRBJ2-7	TRBV7-9	.
TGCAGCGTGGGGGCGGTCGGCGGGAGAACAGTTGAGCAGTTCTTC	CSVGAVGGRTVEQFF	.	TRBJ2-1	TRBV29-1	.
TGTGCCAGCAGTGAATGGGACCTGAAACAAGAGACCCAGTACTTC	CASSEWDLKQETQYF	once	TRBJ2-5	TRBV25-1	.
TGTGCCAGTAGTATGCCCGGGACTAGCGGTTCCTACGAGCAGTACTTC	CASSMPGTSGSYEQYF	.	TRBJ2-7	TRBV19	TRBD2
TGTGCCAGCAGCTTAAGAGAAAAACTGTTTTTT	CASSLREKLFF	few	TRBJ1-4	TRBV5-6	.
TGTGCCAGCAGCCCCGAGCAGGTTAACTATGGCTACACCTTC	CASSPEQVNYGYTF	few	TRBJ1-2	TRBV9	.
TGCGCCAGCAGCTTAGGGACAGACCGCGAGCAGTACTTC	CASSLGTDREQYF	once	TRBJ2-7	TRBV5-1	TRBD1
TGTGCCAGCAGCCCCTCCGGGGCCACCACAGATACGCAGTATTTT	CASSPSGATTDTQYF	.	TRBJ2-3	TRBV7-2	.
TGTGCCAGCAGCGTAGAAGGGACAAGGCTTTATGAGCAGTTCTTC	CASSVEGTRLYEQFF	few	TRBJ2-1	TRBV9	.
TGTGCCAAGTTGACAAGCACAGATACGCAGTATTTT	CAKLTSTDTQYF	.	TRBJ2-3	TRBV2	.
TGCGCCAGCAGCCCGGGACAGGGCACGGACGAGCAGTACTTC	CASSPGQGTDEQYF	.	TRBJ2-7	TRBV5-1	TRBD1
TGTGCCACCAGCAGCAGAACAGGGATCTACAATGAGCAGTTCTTC	CATSSRTGIYNEQFF	.	TRBJ2-1	TRBV15	.
TGTGCCAGCAGCGTCGGAGACAGCGGCTACGAGCAGTACTTC	CASSVGDSGYEQYF	.	TRBJ2-7	TRBV9	.
TGTGCCAGCAGTTCTCCGGGCCCGTATGGCTACACCTTC	CASSSPGPYGYTF	.	TRBJ1-2	TRBV28	.
TGTGCCAGCAGTGATCCCAGACCACAGGGAGCCCCTAGCACAGATACGCAGTATTTT	CASSDPRPQGAPSTDTQYF	.	TRBJ2-3	TRBV2	.
TGTGCCAGCACCAGAACAGGGGTCGCAGATACGCAGTATTTT	CASTRTGVADTQYF	.	TRBJ2-3	TRBV7-2	TRBD1
TGTGCCAGCACCACAGGGAGCTCTGGAAACACCATATATTTT	CASTTGSSGNTIYF	.	TRBJ1-3	TRBV28	.
TGTGCCAGCAGCTTAATGCGGGGGAACACAGATACGCAGTATTTT	CASSLMRGNTDTQYF	.	TRBJ2-3	TRBV7-2	TRBD2
TGCGCCAGCAGCCAGACAGGGGGAAACACCGGGGAGCTGTTTTTT	CASSQTGGNTGELFF	.	TRBJ2-2	TRBV5-1	TRBD1
TGTGCCAGCAGCTTAGACAGGTTTTTGATTGGTGGCACTGAAGCTTTCTTT	CASSLDRFLIGGTEAFF	.	TRBJ1-1	TRBV11-3	.
TGTGCCAGCAGTGAACAGGGCTACGAGCAGTACTTC	CASSEQGYEQYF	.	TRBJ2-7	TRBV7-8	.
TGTGCCAGCAGCTTAATGGCCGGCTACGAGCAGTACTTC	CASSLMAGYEQYF	once	TRBJ2-7	TRBV11-3	.
TGCACCAGCAGCCCACAGGGCCCCGGGGAGCTGTTTTTT	CTSSPQGPGELFF	.	TRBJ2-2	TRBV1	.
TGTGCCTGGAGTGTACGACCCGACGGGGAGCTGTTTTTT	CAWSVRPDGELFF	once	TRBJ2-2	TRBV30	.
TGCAGCGTTGAGAGGCAGGTCCTCCGGGGTGAGCAGTTCTTC	CSVERQVLRGEQFF	.	TRBJ2-1	TRBV29-1	.
TGTGCCAGCAGCCTTGCAGCCTACGAGCAGTACTTC	CASSLAAYEQYF	.	TRBJ2-7	TRBV14	.
TGTGCCAGCAGTGGAGCCCGTGGGGTGAACACTGAAGCTTTCTTT	CASSGARGVNTEAFF	.	TRBJ1-1	TRBV5-4	.
TGTGCCAGCAGCTTATCTTTTAGTGAGACCCAGTACTTC	CASSLSFSETQYF	.	TRBJ2-5	TRBV7-3	.
TGTGCCAGTAACGTATTAGGTAATGAGCAGTTCTTC	CASNVLGNEQFF	once	TRBJ2-1	TRBV19	.
TGTGCCAGCAGCTTAGCGCACCCTAGCGGGAGGACCGGGGAGCTGTTTTTT	CASSLAHPSGRTGELFF	.	TRBJ2-2	TRBV7-6	TRBD2
TGTGCCAGCAGCTTATTGGCGGGACAGGGACTCTCGGGCTACACCTTC	CASSLLAGQGLSGYTF	.	TRBJ1-2	TRBV7-2	TRBD1
TGTGCCAGCAGTCCCCCGGGGATAGCCAAAAACATTCAGTACTTC	CASSPPGIAKNIQYF	.	TRBJ2-4	TRBV28	.
TGTGCCAGCAGGCTGCCGGAGACCCAGTACTTC	CASRLPETQYF	.	TRBJ2-5	TRBV2	.
TGTGCCAGCAGCTTAGCCCGGGACAGGGTTGCTGGCTACACCTTC	CASSLARDRVAGYTF	.	TRBJ1-2	TRBV7-9	TRBD1